This T cell receptor (beta chain) was recorded in a study of T-cell reconstitution after alpha-beta-depleted transplantation in children. Study-wide results and caveats: Several hundred graft clones that had expanded were reportedly the source of alpha-beta T cells about two months after transplant. T-cell numbers and diversity one year post-transplant derived largely from freshly generated T cells.

As it was prepared, the TCRbeta library received unique molecular identifiers. TCRdb called the PCR reads again in MiXCR, with one record for every CDR3 protein. The sample gives 200,000 or so distinct CDR3 sequences, roughly 6% of which show up once; under 6% is in the top ten. This clonotype showed up many times. Its specificity is unknown. V lost 0 bases and J lost 4; bases outside the gene matches: 9. This CDR3 has 18 residues. Germline V lookup: CDR1 SGDLS, CDR2 YYNGEE. This specimen was PBMCs, taken before TCRalphabeta/CD19-depleted stem cell transplant. The clonotype comes from a girl under three years old with combined immunodeficiency, due to receive a stem cell transplant. The chain uses TRBV9 and TRBJ2-2; 10 bases fit TRBD2. CDR3 sequence reads: CASSVVSSGRAVTGELFF. For the CDR3, the DNA is TGTGCCAGCAGCGTAGTTTCTAGCGGGAGAGCGGTCACCGGGGAGCTGTTTTTT. The whole variable domain, filled in from reference TRBV9 and TRBJ2-2, reads DSGVTQTPKHLITATGQRVTLRCSPRSGDLSVYWYQQSLDQGLQFLIQYYNGEERAKGNILERFSAQQFPDLHSELNLSSLELGDSALYFCASSVVSSGRAVTGELFFGEGSRLTVL.